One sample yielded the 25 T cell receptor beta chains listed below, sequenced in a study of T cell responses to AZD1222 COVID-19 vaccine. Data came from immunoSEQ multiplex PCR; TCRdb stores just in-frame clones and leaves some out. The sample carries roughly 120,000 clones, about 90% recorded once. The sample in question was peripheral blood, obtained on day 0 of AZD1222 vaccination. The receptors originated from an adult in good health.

As DNA, the CDR3 is TGCGCCAGCAGTCTGACCGGGACAGGGGTTGAAGTAGCCGGGGAGCTGTTTTTT. This codes for CASSLTGTGVEVAGELFF. The V call is TRBV10-1, the J call TRBJ2-2; 10 nucleotides agree with TRBD1. V was clipped by 5 bases and J by 6 bases; unmatched bases: 15. The CDR3 has 18 amino acids. Germline V gene lookup returns CDR1 WNHNN and CDR2 SYGVQD (reference sequence).

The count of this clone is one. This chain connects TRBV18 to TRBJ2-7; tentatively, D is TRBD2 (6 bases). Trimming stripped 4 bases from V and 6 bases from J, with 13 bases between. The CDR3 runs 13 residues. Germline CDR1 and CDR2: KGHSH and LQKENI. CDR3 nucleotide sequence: TGTGCCAGCTCACGGGCGGAGGGGCGCGAGCAGTACTTC. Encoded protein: CASSRAEGREQYF.

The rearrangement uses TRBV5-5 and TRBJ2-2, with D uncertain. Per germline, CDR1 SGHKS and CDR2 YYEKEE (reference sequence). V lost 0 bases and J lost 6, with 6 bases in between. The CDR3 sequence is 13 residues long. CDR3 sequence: CASSLEWAGELFF. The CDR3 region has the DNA TGTGCCAGCAGCTTGGAATGGGCCGGGGAGCTGTTTTTT.

CDR3 protein: CASSEGGTQYF. CDR3 in DNA: TGTGCCAGCAGTGAAGGAGGTACGCAGTATTTT. This sequence joins TRBV2 and TRBJ2-3, with D uncertain. Trimming cost V 1 base and J 8 bases, with 4 bases left between them. The CDR3 consists of 11 residues. Germline values: CDR1 SNHLY, CDR2 FYNNEI.

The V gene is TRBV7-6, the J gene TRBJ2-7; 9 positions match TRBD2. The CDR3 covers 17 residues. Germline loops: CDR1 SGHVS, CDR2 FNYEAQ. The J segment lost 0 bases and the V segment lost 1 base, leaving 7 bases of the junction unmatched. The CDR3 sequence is CASSLELAGVGSYEQYF. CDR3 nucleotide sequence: TGTGCCAGCAGCTTAGAATTAGCGGGAGTTGGCTCCTACGAGCAGTACTTC. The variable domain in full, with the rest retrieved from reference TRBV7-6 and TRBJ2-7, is GAGVSQSPRYKVTKRGQDVALRCDPISGHVSLYWYRQALGQGPEFLTYFNYEAQQDKSGLPNDRFSAERPEGSISTLTIQRTEQRDSAMYRCASSLELAGVGSYEQYFGPGTRLTVT.

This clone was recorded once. CDR3 residues: CASSPTGEDYGYTF. In DNA, the CDR3 is TGTGCCAGCTCACCAACGGGAGAGGACTATGGCTACACCTTC. V is TRBV18 and J is TRBJ1-2; D gene ambiguous. The germline CDR1 and CDR2 sequences are KGHSH and LQKENI. This CDR3 has 14 residues. Trimming shortened V by 2 bases and J by 3 bases, and 10 bases separated the two germline ends.

The CDR3 spells CASSLREGGSYEQYF. As DNA, the CDR3 is TGTGCCAGCAGCTTGAGAGAGGGAGGCTCCTACGAGCAGTACTTC. J is TRBJ2-7 and V is TRBV5-4, with D perhaps TRBD2 (6 bases). Germline values: CDR1 SGHNT, CDR2 YYREEE (reference sequence). The CDR3 consists of 15 residues. V gave up 1 base and J gave up 0 bases, with 11 bases separating them.

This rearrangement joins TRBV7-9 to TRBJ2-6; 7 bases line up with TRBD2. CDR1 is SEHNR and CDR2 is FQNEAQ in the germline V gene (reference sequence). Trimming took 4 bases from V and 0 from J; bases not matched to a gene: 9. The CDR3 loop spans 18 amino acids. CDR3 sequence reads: CASSYVPGLFSGANVLTF. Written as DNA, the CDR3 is TGTGCCAGCAGCTACGTCCCGGGACTATTCTCTGGGGCCAACGTCCTGACTTTC.

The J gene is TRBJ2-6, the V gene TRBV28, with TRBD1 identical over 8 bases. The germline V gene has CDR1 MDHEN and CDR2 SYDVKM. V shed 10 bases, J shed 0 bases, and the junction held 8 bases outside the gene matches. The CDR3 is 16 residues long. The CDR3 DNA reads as TGTGCCACCCTGGACAGGGAGATCTCTGGGGCCAACGTCCTGACTTTC. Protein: CATLDREISGANVLTF.

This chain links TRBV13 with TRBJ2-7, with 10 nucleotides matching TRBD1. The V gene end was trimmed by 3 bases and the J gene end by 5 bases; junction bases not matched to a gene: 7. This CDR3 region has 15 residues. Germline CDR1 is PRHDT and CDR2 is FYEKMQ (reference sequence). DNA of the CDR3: TGTGCCAGCAGCTTGAGACAGGGGGCGGGGGACGAGCAGTACTTC. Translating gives CASSLRQGAGDEQYF. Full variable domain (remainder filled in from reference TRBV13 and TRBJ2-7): AAGVIQSPRHLIKEKRETATLKCYPIPRHDTVYWYQQGPGQDPQFLISFYEKMQSDKGSIPDRFSAQQFSDYHSELNMSSLELGDSALYFCASSLRQGAGDEQYFGPGTRLTVT.

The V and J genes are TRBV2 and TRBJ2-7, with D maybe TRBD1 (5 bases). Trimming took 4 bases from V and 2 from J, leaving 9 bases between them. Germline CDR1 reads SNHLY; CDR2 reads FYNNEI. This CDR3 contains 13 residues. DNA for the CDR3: TGTGCCAGCAGTGTGTCAGGGACCTACGAGCAGTACTTC. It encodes CASSVSGTYEQYF.

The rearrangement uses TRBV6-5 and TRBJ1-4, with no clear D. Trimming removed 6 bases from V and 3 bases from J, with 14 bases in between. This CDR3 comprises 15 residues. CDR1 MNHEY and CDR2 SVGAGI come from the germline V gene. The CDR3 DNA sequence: TGTGCCAGCAGCTCCTCGGCGGCTTCTAATGAAAAACTGTTTTTT. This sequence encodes CASSSSAASNEKLFF.

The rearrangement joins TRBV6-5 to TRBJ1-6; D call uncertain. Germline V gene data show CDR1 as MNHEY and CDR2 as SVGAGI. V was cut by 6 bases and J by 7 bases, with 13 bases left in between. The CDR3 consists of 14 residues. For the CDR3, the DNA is TGTGCCAGCAGACTACAAGGAGGGAATTCACCCCTCCACTTT. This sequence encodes CASRLQGGNSPLHF.

The CDR3 DNA follows: TGTGCCAGCAGCTTCCGGGGGACAGGGAGTTACGAGCAGTACTTC. This encodes CASSFRGTGSYEQYF. The genes are TRBV7-2 and TRBJ2-7; 9 bases are shared with TRBD1. With V trimmed by 3 bases and J by 4 bases, 7 bases remained unmatched. Germline V CDR1 and CDR2: SGHTA, FQGNSA. The CDR3 length is 15 residues.

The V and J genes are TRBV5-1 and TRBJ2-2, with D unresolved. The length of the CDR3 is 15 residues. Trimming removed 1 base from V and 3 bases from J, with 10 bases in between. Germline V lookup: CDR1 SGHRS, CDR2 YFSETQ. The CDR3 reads CASSLSTTYTGELFF. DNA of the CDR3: TGCGCCAGCAGCTTGAGTACTACTTACACCGGGGAGCTGTTTTTT.

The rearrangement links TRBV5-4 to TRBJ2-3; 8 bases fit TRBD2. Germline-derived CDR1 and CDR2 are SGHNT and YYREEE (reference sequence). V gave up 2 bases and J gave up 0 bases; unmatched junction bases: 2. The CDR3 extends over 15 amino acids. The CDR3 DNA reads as TGTGCCAGCAGCTTACTAGCGGCGAGCACAGATACGCAGTATTTT. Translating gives CASSLLAASTDTQYF.

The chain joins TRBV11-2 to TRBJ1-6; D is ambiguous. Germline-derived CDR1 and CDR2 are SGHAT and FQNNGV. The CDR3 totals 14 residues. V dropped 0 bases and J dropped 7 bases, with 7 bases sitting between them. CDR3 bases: TGTGCCAGCAGCTTAGATAGGGTCAATTCACCCCTCCACTTT. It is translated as CASSLDRVNSPLHF. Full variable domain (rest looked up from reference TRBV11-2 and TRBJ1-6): EAGVAQSPRYKIIEKRQSVAFWCNPISGHATLYWYQQILGQGPKLLIQFQNNGVVDDSQLPKDRFSAERLKGVDSTLKIQPAKLEDSAVYLCASSLDRVNSPLHFGNGTRLTVT.

The CDR3 protein is CASSETPRPSYGYTF. CDR3 DNA sequence: TGTGCCAGCAGTGAGACTCCAAGGCCTTCCTATGGCTACACCTTC. The chain has TRBV6-1 and TRBJ1-2; D unclear. The CDR3 sequence is 15 residues long. From germline, CDR1 is MNHNS and CDR2 SASEGT. Trimming removed 3 bases from V and 4 bases from J, with 15 bases in between.

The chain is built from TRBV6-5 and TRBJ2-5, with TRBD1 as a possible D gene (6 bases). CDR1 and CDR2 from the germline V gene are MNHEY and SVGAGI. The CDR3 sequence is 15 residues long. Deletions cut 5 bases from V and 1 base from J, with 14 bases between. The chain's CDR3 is CASSIDRRSQETQYF. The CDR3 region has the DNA TGTGCCAGCAGTATAGACAGGAGATCCCAAGAGACCCAGTACTTC.

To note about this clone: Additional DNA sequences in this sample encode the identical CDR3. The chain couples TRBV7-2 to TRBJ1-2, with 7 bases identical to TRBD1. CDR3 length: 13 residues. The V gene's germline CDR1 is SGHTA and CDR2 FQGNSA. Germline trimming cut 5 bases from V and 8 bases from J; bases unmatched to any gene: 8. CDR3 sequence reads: CASSPGQGGGYTF. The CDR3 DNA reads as TGTGCCAGCAGCCCCGGCCAGGGGGGCGGCTACACCTTC.

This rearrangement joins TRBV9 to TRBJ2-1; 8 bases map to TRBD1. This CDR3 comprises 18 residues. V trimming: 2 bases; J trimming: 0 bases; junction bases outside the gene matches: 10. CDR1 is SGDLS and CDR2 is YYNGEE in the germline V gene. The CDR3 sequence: CASSVAQTGVSSYNEQFF. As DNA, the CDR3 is TGTGCCAGCAGCGTGGCCCAGACAGGGGTGAGCTCCTACAATGAGCAGTTCTTC.

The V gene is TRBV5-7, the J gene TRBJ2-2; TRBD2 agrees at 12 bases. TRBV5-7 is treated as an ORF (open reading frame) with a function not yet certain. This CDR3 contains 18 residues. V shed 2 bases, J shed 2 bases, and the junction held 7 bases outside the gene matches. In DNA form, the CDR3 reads TGTGCCAGCAGCTTAGGGTCTAGCGGGAGGGGAAACACCGGGGAGCTGTTTTTT. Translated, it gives CASSLGSSGRGNTGELFF.

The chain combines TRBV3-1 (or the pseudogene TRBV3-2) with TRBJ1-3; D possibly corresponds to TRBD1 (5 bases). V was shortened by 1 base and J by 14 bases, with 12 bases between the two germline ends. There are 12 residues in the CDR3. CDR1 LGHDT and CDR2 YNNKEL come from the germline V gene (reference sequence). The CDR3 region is CASSQVSRDLYF. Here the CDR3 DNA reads TGTGCCAGCAGCCAAGTATCCCGGGACTTATATTTT.

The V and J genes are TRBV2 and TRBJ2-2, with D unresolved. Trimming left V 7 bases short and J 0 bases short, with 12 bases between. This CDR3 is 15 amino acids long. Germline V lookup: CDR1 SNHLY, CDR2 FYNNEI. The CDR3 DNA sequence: TGTGCCAGCAAGGTTGGAAGGGCGAACACCGGGGAGCTGTTTTTT. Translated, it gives CASKVGRANTGELFF.

CDR3 in amino acids: CASSQGVYGYTF. CDR3 coding DNA: TGTGCCAGCAGCCAGGGGGTTTATGGCTACACCTTC. The V call is TRBV11-2, the J call TRBJ1-2; TRBD1 agrees at 7 bases. V trimming: 5 bases; J trimming: 5 bases; junction bases outside the gene matches: 2. Germline assignment: CDR1 SGHAT and CDR2 FQNNGV. The CDR3 loop spans 12 amino acids. The variable domain in full, with the rest retrieved from reference TRBV11-2 and TRBJ1-2, is EAGVAQSPRYKIIEKRQSVAFWCNPISGHATLYWYQQILGQGPKLLIQFQNNGVVDDSQLPKDRFSAERLKGVDSTLKIQPAKLEDSAVYLCASSQGVYGYTFGSGTRLTVV.